This T cell receptor (beta chain) derives from a study of control samples from healthy donors and cancer patients. Some clones are missing from TCRdb's copy, which holds only in-frame ones; the method was immunoSEQ multiplex PCR. This table has about 160,000 clones, over 85% appearing once. The source material was blood. This sequence was found in a woman aged 40 to 55 in good health.

The CDR3 spells CASSLSSGRSIDTQYF. DNA of the CDR3: TGCGCCAGCAGCTTGTCTAGCGGGAGGTCTATAGATACGCAGTATTTT. The gene calls are TRBV5-1 and TRBJ2-3; 11 bases fit TRBD2. Germline CDR1 SGHRS, CDR2 YFSETQ. The CDR3 totals 16 residues. J was trimmed by 5 bases and V by 1 base; bases with no gene match: 6.